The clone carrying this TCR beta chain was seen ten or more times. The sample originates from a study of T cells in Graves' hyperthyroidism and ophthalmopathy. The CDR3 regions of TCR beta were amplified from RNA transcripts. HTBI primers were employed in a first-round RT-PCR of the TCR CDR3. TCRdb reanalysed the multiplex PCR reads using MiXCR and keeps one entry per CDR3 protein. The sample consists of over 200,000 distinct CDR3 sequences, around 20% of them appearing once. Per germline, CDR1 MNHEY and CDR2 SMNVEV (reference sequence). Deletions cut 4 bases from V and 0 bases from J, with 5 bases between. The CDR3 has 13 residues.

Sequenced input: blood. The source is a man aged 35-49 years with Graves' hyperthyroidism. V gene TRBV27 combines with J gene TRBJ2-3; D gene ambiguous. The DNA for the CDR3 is TGTGCCAGCAGTTCCCCTAGCACAGATACGCAGTATTTT. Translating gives CASSSPSTDTQYF.